This T cell receptor (beta chain) emerged from a study of early T cells in non-severe SARS-CoV-2 infection. Study at large: Bulk RNA isolated from unsorted whole blood underwent sequencing; chains were not paired.

With respect to this clonotype: Its antigen remains unidentified.

Points from the study as a whole: A preference for anti-spike CD8 responses marked VDJdb matching, which missed private and CD4 specificities.

The CDR3 extends over 14 amino acids. The V gene's germline CDR1 is MDHEN and CDR2 SYDVKM. Trimming pared 6 bases from V and 0 bases from J, leaving 12 bases between. Attachment of unique molecular identifiers was made to individual cDNA molecules. TCRdb redid the calling of the 5' RACE reads with MiXCR, one entry per CDR3 protein. The data contain approximately 37,000 distinct CDR3 sequences, 4.7% of them seen just once; the ten biggest clones take up 4.5% to 6%. The sample consisted of whole blood. The TCR sequence derives from an adult who was a healthcare worker with PCR-confirmed SARS-CoV-2 infection or an uninfected control (not recorded which). The chain combines TRBV28 with TRBJ2-7; D remains unclear. The CDR3 is CASRRPAFSYEQYF. The CDR3 DNA reads as TGTGCCAGCAGGAGACCAGCCTTCTCCTACGAGCAGTACTTC.